This T cell receptor (beta chain) is from a study of blood T cell repertoires in COVID-19. Study background: The origin of the acute and convalescent COVID-19 samples was the United States, Italy and Spain. The analysed material was cDNA or gDNA that came from T cells, B-cell-depleted T cells, or PBMCs.

Cohort 3 donors were reported recovered after two negative PCRs, clearance, or symptom resolution. Trimming took 6 bases from V and 5 from J; bases not matched to a gene: 9. The CDR3 extends over 17 amino acids. CDR1 MDHEN and CDR2 SYDVKM come from the germline V gene. Repertoires were generated with immunoSEQ multiplex PCR, while TCRdb's copy carries only in-frame clones and drops some. The sample has some 170,000 clones; about 84% are singletons. Sequenced material: PBMCs or T cells enriched from blood (not recorded which). The genes are TRBV28 and TRBJ2-2; 13 bases fit TRBD2. This TCR was sampled from a man in his forties who had recovered from COVID-19. The DNA for the CDR3 is TGTGCCAGCAGATCTACTAGCGGGGGGGCTCGGACCGGGGAGCTGTTTTTT. It specifies CASRSTSGGARTGELFF.